The present TCR beta chain was sequenced within a study of technical replicates of blood from a handful of donors. This clone was counted once. Sequencing was performed with immunoSEQ multiplex PCR; in TCRdb, only in-frame clones are kept and a portion is missing. Among approximately 73,000 clones listed, approximately 96% were seen once. The CDR3 loop spans 11 amino acids. V dropped 4 bases and J dropped 3 bases, with 4 bases sitting between them. The germline gives CDR1 PRHDT, CDR2 FYEKMQ (reference sequence). This TCR was sampled from a human donor in good health. The V gene is TRBV13, the J gene TRBJ2-7; no clear D gene. Sequencing was carried out using T cells isolated from PBMCs. DNA of the CDR3: TGTGCCAGCAGCTCTCGCTACGAGCAGTACTTC. This gives the protein CASSSRYEQYF.